This T cell receptor beta chain derives from a study of cytomegalovirus exposure and HLA in healthy donors. Study findings and constraints: The study put some 160 TCR beta chains on its list as cytomegalovirus-associated.

Germline CDR1 SGHRS, CDR2 YFSETQ. V dropped 1 base and J dropped 4; count of bases not matched to a gene: 3. CDR3 length: 15 amino acids. A multiplex PCR was run with 60 Vbeta primers and 13 Jbeta primers. Repertoires were generated with immunoSEQ multiplex PCR, while TCRdb's copy carries only in-frame clones and drops some. The profile shows about 170,000 clones, about 85% of them singletons. Regarding this clone: The target antigen is unknown.

This clonotype originated in a woman in her forties or fifties in good health and CMV-seropositive. Source material: PBMCs. The rearrangement uses TRBV5-1 and TRBJ2-5; 11 nucleotides align to TRBD2. CDR3 bases: TGCGCCAGCAGCTTGTCTGGGACTAGCGGAGAGACCCAGTACTTC. Protein product: CASSLSGTSGETQYF. The complete variable domain, with remaining parts taken from reference TRBV5-1 and TRBJ2-5, reads KAGVTQTPRYLIKTRGQQVTLSCSPISGHRSVSWYQQTPGQGLQFLFEYFSETQRNKGNFPGRFSGRQFSNSRSEMNVSTLELGDSALYLCASSLSGTSGETQYFGPGTRLLVL.